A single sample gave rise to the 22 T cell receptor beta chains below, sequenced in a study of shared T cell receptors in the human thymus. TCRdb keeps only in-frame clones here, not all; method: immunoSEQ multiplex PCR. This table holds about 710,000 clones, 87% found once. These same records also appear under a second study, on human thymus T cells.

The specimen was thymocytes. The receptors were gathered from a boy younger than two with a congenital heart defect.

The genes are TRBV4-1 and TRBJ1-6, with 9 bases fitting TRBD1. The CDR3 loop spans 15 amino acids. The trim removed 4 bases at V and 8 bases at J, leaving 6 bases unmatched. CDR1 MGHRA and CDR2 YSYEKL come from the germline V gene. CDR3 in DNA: TGCGCCAGCAGCCCTACCGGGACAGGGTATTCACCCCTCCACTTT. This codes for CASSPTGTGYSPLHF.

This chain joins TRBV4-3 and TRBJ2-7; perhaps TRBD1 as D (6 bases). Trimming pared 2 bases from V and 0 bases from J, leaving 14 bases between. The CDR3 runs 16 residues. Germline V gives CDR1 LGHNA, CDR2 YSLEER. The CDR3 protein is CASSQKRTDSSYEQYF. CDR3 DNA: TGCGCCAGCAGCCAAAAGCGGACGGACAGCTCCTACGAGCAGTACTTC.

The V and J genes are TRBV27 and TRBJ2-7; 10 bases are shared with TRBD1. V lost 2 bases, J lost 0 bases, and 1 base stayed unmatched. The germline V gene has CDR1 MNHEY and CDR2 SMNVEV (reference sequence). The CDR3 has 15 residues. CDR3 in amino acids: CASSLRTGGSYEQYF. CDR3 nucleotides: TGTGCCAGCAGTTTAAGGACAGGGGGCTCCTACGAGCAGTACTTC.

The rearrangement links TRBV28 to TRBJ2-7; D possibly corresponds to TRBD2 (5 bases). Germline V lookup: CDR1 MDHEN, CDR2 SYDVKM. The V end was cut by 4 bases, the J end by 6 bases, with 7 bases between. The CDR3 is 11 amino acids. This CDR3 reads CASSSAGEQYF. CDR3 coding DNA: TGTGCCAGCAGTTCCGCGGGCGAGCAGTACTTC.

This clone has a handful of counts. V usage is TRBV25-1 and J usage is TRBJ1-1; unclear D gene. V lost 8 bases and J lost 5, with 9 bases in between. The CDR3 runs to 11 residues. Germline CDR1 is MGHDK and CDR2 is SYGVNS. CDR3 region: CASSAGTEAFF. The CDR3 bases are TGTGCCAGCTCGGCGGGAACTGAAGCTTTCTTT. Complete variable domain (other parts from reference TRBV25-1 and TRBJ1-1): EADIYQTPRYLVIGTGKKITLECSQTMGHDKMYWYQQDPGMELHLIHYSYGVNSTEKGDLSSESTVSRIRTEHFPLTLESARPSHTSQYLCASSAGTEAFFGQGTRLTVV.

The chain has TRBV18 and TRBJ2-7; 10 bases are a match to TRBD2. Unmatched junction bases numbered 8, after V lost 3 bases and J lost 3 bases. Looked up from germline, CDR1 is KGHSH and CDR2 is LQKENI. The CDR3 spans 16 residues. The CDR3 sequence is CASSPGLAERLYEQYF. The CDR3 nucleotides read TGTGCCAGCTCACCCGGACTAGCGGAAAGACTCTACGAGCAGTACTTC.

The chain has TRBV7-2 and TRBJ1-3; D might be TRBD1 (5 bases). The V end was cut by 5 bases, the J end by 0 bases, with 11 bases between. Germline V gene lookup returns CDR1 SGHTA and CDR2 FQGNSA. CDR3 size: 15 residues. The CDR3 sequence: CASSRKTDSGNTIYF. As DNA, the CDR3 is TGTGCCAGCAGCCGAAAGACAGACTCTGGAAACACCATATATTTT.

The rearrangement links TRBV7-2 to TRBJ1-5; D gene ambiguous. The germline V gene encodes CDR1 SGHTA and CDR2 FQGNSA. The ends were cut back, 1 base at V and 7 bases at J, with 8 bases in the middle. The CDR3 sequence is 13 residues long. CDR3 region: CASSLGSGQPQHF. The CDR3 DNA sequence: TGTGCCAGCAGCTTAGGGTCCGGGCAGCCCCAGCATTTT. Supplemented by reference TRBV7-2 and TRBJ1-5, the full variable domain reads GAGVSQSPSNKVTEKGKDVELRCDPISGHTALYWYRQSLGQGLEFLIYFQGNSAPDKSGLPSDRFSAERTGGSVSTLTIQRTQQEDSAVYLCASSLGSGQPQHFGDGTRLSIL.

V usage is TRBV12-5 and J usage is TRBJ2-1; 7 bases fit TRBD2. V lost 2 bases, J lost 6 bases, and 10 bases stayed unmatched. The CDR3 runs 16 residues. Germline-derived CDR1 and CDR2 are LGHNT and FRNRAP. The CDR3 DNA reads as TGTGCTAGTGGTTTGCGCGGGAGAGCTAATTGCAATGAGCAGTTCTTC. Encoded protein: CASGLRGRANCNEQFF.

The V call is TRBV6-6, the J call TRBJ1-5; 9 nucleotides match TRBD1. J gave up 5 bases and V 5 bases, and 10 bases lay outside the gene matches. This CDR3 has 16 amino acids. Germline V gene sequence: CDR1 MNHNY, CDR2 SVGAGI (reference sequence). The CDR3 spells CASSPSDRGPYQPQHF. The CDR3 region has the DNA TGTGCCAGCAGTCCGTCGGACAGGGGCCCTTATCAGCCCCAGCATTTT.

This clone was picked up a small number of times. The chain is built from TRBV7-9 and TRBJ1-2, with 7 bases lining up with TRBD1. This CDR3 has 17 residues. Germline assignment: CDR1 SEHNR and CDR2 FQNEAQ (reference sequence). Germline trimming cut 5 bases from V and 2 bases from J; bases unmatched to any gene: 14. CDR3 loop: CASSPMGTDTPNYGYTF. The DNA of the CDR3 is TGTGCCAGCAGCCCGATGGGGACAGACACTCCAAACTATGGCTACACCTTC.

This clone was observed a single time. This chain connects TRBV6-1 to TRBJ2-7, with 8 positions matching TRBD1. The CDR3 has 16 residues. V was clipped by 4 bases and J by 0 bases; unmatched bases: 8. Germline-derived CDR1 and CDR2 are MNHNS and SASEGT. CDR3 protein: CASSGAGGTTSYEQYF. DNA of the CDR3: TGTGCCAGCAGTGGGGCAGGGGGCACCACCTCCTACGAGCAGTACTTC.

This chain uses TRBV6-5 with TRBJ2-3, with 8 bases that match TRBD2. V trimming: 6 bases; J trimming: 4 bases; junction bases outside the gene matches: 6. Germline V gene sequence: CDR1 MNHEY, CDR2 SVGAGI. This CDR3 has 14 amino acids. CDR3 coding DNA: TGTGCCAGCAGCGCCGGGAGGGCCTCAGATACGCAGTATTTT. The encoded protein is CASSAGRASDTQYF.

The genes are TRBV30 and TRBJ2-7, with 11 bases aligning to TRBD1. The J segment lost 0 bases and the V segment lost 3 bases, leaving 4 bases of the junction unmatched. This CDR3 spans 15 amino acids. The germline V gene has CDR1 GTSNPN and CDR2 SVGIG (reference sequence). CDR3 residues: CAWRGQGVSSYEQYF. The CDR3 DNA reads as TGTGCCTGGAGGGGACAGGGGGTAAGCTCCTACGAGCAGTACTTC.

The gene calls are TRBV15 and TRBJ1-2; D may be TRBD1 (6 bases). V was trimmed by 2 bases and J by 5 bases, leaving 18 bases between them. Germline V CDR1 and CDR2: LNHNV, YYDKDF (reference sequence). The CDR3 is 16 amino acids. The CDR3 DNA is TGTGCCACCAGCAGAATGTTACAGGGATCTGGGTATGGCTACACCTTC. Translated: CATSRMLQGSGYGYTF. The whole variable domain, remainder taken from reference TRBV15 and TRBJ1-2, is DAMVIQNPRYQVTQFGKPVTLSCSQTLNHNVMYWYQQKSSQAPKLLFHYYDKDFNNEADTPDNFQSRRPNTSFCFLDIRSPGLGDTAMYLCATSRMLQGSGYGYTFGSGTRLTVV.

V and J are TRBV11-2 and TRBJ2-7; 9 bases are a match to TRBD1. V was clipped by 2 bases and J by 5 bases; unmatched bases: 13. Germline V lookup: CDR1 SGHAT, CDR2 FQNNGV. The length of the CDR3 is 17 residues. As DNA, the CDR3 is TGTGCCAGCAGCTTAATGTGGGGGACAGGGTCTTTCGACGAGCAGTACTTC. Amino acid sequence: CASSLMWGTGSFDEQYF. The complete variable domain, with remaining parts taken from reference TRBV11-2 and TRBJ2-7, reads EAGVAQSPRYKIIEKRQSVAFWCNPISGHATLYWYQQILGQGPKLLIQFQNNGVVDDSQLPKDRFSAERLKGVDSTLKIQPAKLEDSAVYLCASSLMWGTGSFDEQYFGPGTRLTVT.

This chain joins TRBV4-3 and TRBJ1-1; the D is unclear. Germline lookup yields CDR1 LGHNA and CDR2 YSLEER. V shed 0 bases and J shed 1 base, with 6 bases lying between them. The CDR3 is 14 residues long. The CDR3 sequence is CASSQDHTNTEAFF. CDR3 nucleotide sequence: TGCGCCAGCAGCCAAGATCACACGAACACTGAAGCTTTCTTT.

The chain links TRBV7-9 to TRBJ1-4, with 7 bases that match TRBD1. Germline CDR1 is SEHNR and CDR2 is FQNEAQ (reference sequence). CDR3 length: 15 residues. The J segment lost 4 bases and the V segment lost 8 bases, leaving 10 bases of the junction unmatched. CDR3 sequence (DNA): TGTGCCAGCGGCCCCTCGGGACAGAATAATGAAAAACTGTTTTTT. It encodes CASGPSGQNNEKLFF.

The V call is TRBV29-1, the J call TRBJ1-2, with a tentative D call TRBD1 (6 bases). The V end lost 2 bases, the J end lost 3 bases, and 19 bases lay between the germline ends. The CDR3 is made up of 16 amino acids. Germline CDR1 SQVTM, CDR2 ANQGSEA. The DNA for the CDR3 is TGCAGCGTTGAATTTTATACAGGGCATAACTACTATGGCTACACCTTC. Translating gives CSVEFYTGHNYYGYTF.

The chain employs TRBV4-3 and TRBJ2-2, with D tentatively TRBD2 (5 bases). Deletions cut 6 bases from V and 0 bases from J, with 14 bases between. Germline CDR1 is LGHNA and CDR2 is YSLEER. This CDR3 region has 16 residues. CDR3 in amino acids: CASRTVGVANTGELFF. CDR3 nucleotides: TGCGCCAGCAGAACAGTCGGGGTCGCGAACACCGGGGAGCTGTTTTTT.

As DNA, the CDR3 is TGTGCCAGCAGCCCCCGGGGGGCCTACGAGCAGTACTTC. This encodes CASSPRGAYEQYF. The genes are TRBV9 and TRBJ2-7; TRBD2 matches 7 bases. Germline V gene lookup returns CDR1 SGDLS and CDR2 YYNGEE. Germline trimming cut 4 bases from V and 2 bases from J; bases unmatched to any gene: 3. This CDR3 spans 13 amino acids.

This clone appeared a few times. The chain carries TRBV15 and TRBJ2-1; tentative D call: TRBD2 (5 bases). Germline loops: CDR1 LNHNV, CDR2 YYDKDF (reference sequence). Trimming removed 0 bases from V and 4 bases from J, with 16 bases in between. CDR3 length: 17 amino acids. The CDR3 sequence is CATSRDGLPLGYNEQFF. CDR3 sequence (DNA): TGTGCCACCAGCAGAGATGGACTTCCCCTCGGGTACAATGAGCAGTTCTTC.